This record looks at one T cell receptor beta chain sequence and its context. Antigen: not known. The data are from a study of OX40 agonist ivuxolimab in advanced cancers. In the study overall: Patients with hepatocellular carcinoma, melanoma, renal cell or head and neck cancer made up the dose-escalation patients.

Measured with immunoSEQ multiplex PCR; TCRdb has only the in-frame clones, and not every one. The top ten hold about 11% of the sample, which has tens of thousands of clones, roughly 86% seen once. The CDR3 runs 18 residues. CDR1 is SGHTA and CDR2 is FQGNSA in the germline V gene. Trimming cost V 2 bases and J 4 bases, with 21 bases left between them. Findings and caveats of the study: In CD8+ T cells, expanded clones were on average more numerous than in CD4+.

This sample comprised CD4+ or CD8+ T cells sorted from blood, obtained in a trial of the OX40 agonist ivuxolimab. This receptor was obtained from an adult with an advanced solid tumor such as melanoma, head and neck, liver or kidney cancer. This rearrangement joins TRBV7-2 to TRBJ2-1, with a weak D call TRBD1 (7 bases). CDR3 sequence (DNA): TGTGCCAGCAGCTTAAACCGGAGGGGGCGGAGATATTACAATGAGCAGTTCTTC. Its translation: CASSLNRRGRRYYNEQFF.